This TCR beta chain is from a study of blood T cell repertoires in COVID-19. Study in general: Samples representing acute and convalescent COVID-19 were sourced from the United States, Italy and Spain. PBMCs, B-cell-depleted T cells, or T cells provided the cDNA or gDNA that made up the material.

A few counts support this clone. Per the original data handling: Estimated nucleated cell counts came from reference gene primer amplification. TCRdb's copy holds only in-frame clones and misses some; the assay was immunoSEQ multiplex PCR. V, J and clone size are those of that table, while D and trimming were read from the DNA. The table has about 110,000 clones, approximately 82% seen once; the top ten hold more than 3.5%. The sequenced sample consisted of peripheral blood. This receptor was obtained from a woman of 80 years or more with acute or convalescent COVID-19.

The CDR3 is CASSPRERPYEQYF. The CDR3 DNA sequence: TGCGCCAGCAGCCCGCGGGAGCGGCCCTACGAGCAGTACTTC. This sequence joins TRBV4-1 and TRBJ2-7, with 7 bases aligning to TRBD2. The CDR3 is made up of 14 amino acids. Losses at the gene ends were 4 bases for V and 2 bases for J; bases not matched to a gene: 5. CDR1 MGHRA and CDR2 YSYEKL come from the germline V gene.